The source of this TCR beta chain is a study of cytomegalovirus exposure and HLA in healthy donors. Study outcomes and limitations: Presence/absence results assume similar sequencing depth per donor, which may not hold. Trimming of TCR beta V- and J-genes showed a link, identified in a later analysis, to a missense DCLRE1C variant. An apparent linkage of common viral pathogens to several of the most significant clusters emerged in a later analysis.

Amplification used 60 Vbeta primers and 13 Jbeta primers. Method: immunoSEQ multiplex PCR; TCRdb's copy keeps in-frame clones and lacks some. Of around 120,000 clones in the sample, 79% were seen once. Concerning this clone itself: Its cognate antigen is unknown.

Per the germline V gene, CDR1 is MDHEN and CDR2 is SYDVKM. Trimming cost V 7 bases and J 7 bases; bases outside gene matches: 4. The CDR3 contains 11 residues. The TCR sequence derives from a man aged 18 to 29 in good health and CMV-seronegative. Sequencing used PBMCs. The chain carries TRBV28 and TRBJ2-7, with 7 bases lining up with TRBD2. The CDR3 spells CASTPGGEQYF. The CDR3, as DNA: TGTGCCAGCACCCCCGGGGGGGAGCAGTACTTC.